This T cell receptor beta chain was sequenced for a study of blood T cell repertoires in COVID-19. Turning to the study itself: PBMCs, B-cell-depleted T cells, or T cells were the source of the cDNA or gDNA that made up the material.

Data came from immunoSEQ multiplex PCR; TCRdb stores just in-frame clones and leaves some out. The sample consists of some 100,000 clones, 87% of them appearing once. V lost 6 bases, J lost 2 bases, and 12 bases lay in between. Per germline, CDR1 SGHKS and CDR2 YYEKEE (reference sequence). The CDR3 runs to 14 residues. The TCR comes from a woman aged 25-40 years with acute or convalescent COVID-19. Material: peripheral blood. The rearrangement joins TRBV5-5 to TRBJ1-5; a weak D match, TRBD1 (6 bases). The CDR3 coding sequence is TGTGCCAGCACCTCGGGGGGCGGCAATCAGCCCCAGCATTTT. It specifies CASTSGGGNQPQHF.